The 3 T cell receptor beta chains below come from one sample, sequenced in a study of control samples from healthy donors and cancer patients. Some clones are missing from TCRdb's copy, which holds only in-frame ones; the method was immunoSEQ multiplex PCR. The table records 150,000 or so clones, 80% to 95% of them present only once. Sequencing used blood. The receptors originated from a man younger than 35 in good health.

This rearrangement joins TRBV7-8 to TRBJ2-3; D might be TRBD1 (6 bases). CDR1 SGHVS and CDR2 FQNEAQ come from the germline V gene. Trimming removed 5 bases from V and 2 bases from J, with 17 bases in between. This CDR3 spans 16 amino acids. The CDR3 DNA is TGTGCCAGCAGCCAGTTAACAGGGCGTTCCACAGATACGCAGTATTTT. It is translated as CASSQLTGRSTDTQYF.

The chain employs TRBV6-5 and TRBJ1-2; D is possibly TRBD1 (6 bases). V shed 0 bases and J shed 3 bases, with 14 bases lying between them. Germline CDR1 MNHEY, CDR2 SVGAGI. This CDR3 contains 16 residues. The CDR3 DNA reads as TGTGCCAGCAGTTACTCACGATATTACAGGGACTATGGCTACACCTTC. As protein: CASSYSRYYRDYGYTF.

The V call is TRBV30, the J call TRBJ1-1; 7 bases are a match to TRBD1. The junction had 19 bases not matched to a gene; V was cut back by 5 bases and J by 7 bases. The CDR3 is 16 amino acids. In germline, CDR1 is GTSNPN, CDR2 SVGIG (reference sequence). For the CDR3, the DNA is TGTGCCTGGGGAAACAGGGGAGGGAAGGGATCCGATGAAGCTTTCTTT. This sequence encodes CAWGNRGGKGSDEAFF.